These T cell receptor beta chains were read from a single sample in a study of chemoradiotherapy in HPV16-positive cancers. Sequencing was performed with immunoSEQ multiplex PCR; in TCRdb, only in-frame clones are kept and a portion is missing. Of around 29,000 clones listed, 90% to 95% are singletons. Sequencing was performed on blood, taken from a patient who underwent chemoradiotherapy. These receptors all stem from a human donor with HPV-associated anogenital cancer. Each CDR3 is given with its conserved first and last residue. D genes are given only for firm matches. Size is omitted from some rows. Given values are once, few, many or a class for expanded clones.

J: TRBJ1-6
D: TRBD1
V: TRBV28
size: .
CDR3: CASSRSAGGPNSPLHF
DNA: TGTGCCAGCAGTCGATCGGCAGGGGGCCCTAATTCACCCCTCCACTTT

J: TRBJ2-6
D: .
V: TRBV6-5
size: .
CDR3: CASSYASGPGANVLTF
DNA: TGTGCCAGCAGTTACGCCAGTGGCCCTGGGGCCAACGTCCTGACTTTC

J: TRBJ1-2
D: TRBD1
V: TRBV2
size: .
CDR3: CASSEMTGGPYGYTF
DNA: TGTGCCAGCAGTGAAATGACAGGGGGCCCTTATGGCTACACCTTC

J: TRBJ2-7
D: TRBD1
V: TRBV5-1
size: once
CDR3: CASSPGQESYEQYF
DNA: TGCGCCAGCAGCCCGGGACAGGAGTCCTACGAGCAGTACTTC

J: TRBJ2-5
D: .
V: TRBV5-1
size: .
CDR3: CASSLSEETQYF
DNA: TGCGCCAGCAGCCTCTCAGAAGAGACCCAGTACTTC

J: TRBJ2-1
D: TRBD1
V: TRBV5-4
size: .
CDR3: CASSARQGGNEQFF
DNA: TGTGCCAGCAGCGCTCGACAGGGTGGCAATGAGCAGTTCTTC

J: TRBJ1-2
D: TRBD1
V: TRBV9
size: .
CDR3: CASSAGQGYYGYTF
DNA: TGTGCCAGCAGCGCCGGACAGGGATACTATGGCTACACCTTC

J: TRBJ2-7
D: .
V: TRBV5-1
size: .
CDR3: CASSLARTGFNYEQYF
DNA: TGCGCCAGCAGCTTGGCCAGAACAGGCTTTAACTACGAGCAGTACTTC

J: TRBJ2-2
D: .
V: TRBV19
size: .
CDR3: CASSIRGVGELFF
DNA: TGTGCCAGTAGTATTCGGGGAGTCGGGGAGCTGTTTTTT

J: TRBJ1-2
D: .
V: TRBV14
size: .
CDR3: CASSRDGNYGYTF
DNA: TGTGCCAGCAGCCGGGACGGAAACTATGGCTACACCTTC

J: TRBJ2-3
D: TRBD1
V: TRBV5-1
size: .
CDR3: CASSIPGQYRTDTQYF
DNA: TGCGCCAGCAGCATACCGGGACAGTACCGCACAGATACGCAGTATTTT

J: TRBJ1-4
D: .
V: TRBV5-1
size: .
CDR3: CASGTADNEKLFF
DNA: TGCGCCAGCGGGACTGCCGATAATGAAAAACTGTTTTTT

J: TRBJ2-1
D: TRBD1
V: TRBV7-6
size: .
CDR3: CASSLAGTGNEQFF
DNA: TGTGCCAGCAGCTTAGCCGGGACAGGGAATGAGCAGTTCTTC

J: TRBJ1-1
D: TRBD1
V: TRBV5-4
size: .
CDR3: CASSLGQGANTEAFF
DNA: TGTGCCAGCAGCTTGGGTCAGGGGGCGAACACTGAAGCTTTCTTT

J: TRBJ2-3
D: .
V: TRBV5-1
size: .
CDR3: CASSGGLYTDTQYF
DNA: TGCGCCAGCAGCGGGGGACTTTACACAGATACGCAGTATTTT

J: TRBJ2-5
D: .
V: TRBV27
size: .
CDR3: CASSRGYLGAQETQYF
DNA: TGTGCCAGCAGCCGGGGTTATCTGGGGGCCCAAGAGACCCAGTACTTC

J: TRBJ1-1
D: .
V: TRBV18
size: .
CDR3: CASSPGQKEEAFF
DNA: TGTGCCAGCTCACCAGGGCAGAAGGAAGAAGCTTTCTTT